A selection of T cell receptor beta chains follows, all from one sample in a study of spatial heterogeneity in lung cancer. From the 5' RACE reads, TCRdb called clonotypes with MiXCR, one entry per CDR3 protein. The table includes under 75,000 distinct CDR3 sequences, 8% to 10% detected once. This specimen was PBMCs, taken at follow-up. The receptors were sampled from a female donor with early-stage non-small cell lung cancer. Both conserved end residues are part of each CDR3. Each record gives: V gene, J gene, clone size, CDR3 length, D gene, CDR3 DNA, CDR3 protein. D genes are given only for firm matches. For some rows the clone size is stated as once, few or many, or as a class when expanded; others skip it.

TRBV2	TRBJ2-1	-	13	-	TGTGCCAGCAGTGGGCAGGGGGGTGGTGAGCAGTTCTTC	CASSGQGGGEQFF
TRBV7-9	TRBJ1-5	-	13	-	TGTGCCAGCAGCCTGGGTTTCGGTCAGCCCCAGCATTTT	CASSLGFGQPQHF
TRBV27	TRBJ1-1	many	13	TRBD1	TGTGCCAGCACACAGGGGGCTGGCACTGAAGCTTTCTTT	CASTQGAGTEAFF
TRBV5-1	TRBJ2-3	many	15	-	TGCGCCAGCAGCTTTATAGGGGAAAGCACAGATACGCAGTATTTT	CASSFIGESTDTQYF
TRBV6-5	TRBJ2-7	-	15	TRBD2	TGTGCCAGCAGTTACTCTTCTAGCGGGGCCTACGAGCAGTACTTC	CASSYSSSGAYEQYF
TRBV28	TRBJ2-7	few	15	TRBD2	TGTGCCAGCTACACGCCCAGCGGGAGATACGGCGAGCAGTACTTC	CASYTPSGRYGEQYF
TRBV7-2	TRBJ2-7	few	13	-	TGTGCCAGCAGCTTCCTAGGGGTGGACGAGCAGTACTTC	CASSFLGVDEQYF
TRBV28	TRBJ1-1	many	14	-	TGTGCCAGCACCCGACAGGTCTTGAACACTGAAGCTTTCTTT	CASTRQVLNTEAFF
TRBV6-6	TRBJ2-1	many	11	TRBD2	TGTGCCAGCAGTTACGGGACTAGAAAATTCTTC	CASSYGTRKFF
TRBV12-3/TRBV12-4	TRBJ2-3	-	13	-	TGTGCCACCCCGGAGGATAACACAGATACGCAGTATTTT	CATPEDNTDTQYF
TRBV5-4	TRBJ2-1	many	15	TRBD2	TGTGCCAGCAGCCCTGGGACTAGGTCGTGGAATGAGCAGTTCTTC	CASSPGTRSWNEQFF
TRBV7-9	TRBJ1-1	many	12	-	TGTGCCAGCAGCCCCGGACAGAAAGAAGCTTTCTTT	CASSPGQKEAFF
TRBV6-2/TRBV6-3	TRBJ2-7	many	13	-	TGTGCCAGCAGTCACCCGCAGGGGTACGAGCAGTACTTC	CASSHPQGYEQYF
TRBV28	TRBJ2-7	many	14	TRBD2	TGTGCCAGCAGAGGAATAGCGGGGGCCTACGAGCAGTACTTC	CASRGIAGAYEQYF
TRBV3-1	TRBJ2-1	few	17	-	TGTGCCAGCAGCCAAGCTTTCGGAAGGGAATCCTACGATGAGCAGTTCTTC	CASSQAFGRESYDEQFF
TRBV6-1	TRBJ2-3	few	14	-	TGTGCCAGCAAGGTAGTCTCCTTCACAGATACGCAGTATTTT	CASKVVSFTDTQYF
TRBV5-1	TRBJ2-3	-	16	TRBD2	TGCGCCAGCAGCCCCGGGACTAGCCTTAGCACAGATACGCAGTATTTT	CASSPGTSLSTDTQYF
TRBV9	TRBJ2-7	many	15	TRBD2	TGTGCCAGCAGTCTACTAGCGGGAGAGGGTTACGAGCAGTACTTC	CASSLLAGEGYEQYF
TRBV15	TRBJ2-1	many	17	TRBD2	TGTGCCACCAGCCCGCGACAGCGGGAGGGTTTGGTCAATGAGCAGTTCTTC	CATSPRQREGLVNEQFF
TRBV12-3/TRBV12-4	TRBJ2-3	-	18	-	TGTGCCAGCAGCCCGGGGTTGGGGGGGACAGGATACACAGATACGCAGTATTTT	CASSPGLGGTGYTDTQYF
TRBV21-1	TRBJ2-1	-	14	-	TGTGCCCCCGAGCAGGCTCTAGGGGACAATGAGCAGTTCTTC	CAPEQALGDNEQFF
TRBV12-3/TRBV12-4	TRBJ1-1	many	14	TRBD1	TGTGCCAGCAGTGACAGGGGGCAGGGCACTGAAGCTTTCTTT	CASSDRGQGTEAFF
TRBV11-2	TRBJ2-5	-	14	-	TGTGCCAGCAGCTTCCACTGGAGCCAAGAGACCCAGTACTTC	CASSFHWSQETQYF
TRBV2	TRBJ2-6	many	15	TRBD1	TGTGCCAGCAGATTAGACAGGGAGGGGGCCAACGTCCTGACTTTC	CASRLDREGANVLTF
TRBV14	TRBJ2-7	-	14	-	TGTGCCAGCAGCCGCGGCCCCTTCTCCTACGAGCAGTACTTC	CASSRGPFSYEQYF
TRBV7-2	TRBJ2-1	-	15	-	TGTGCCAGCAGCCCCCGGGATATCTCCTACAATGAGCAGTTCTTC	CASSPRDISYNEQFF
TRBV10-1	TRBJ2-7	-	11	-	TGCGCCACGTCATCAGGCTACGAGCAGTACTTC	CATSSGYEQYF
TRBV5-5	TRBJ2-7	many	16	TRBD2	TGTGCCAGCAGCTTGGGGCGACTAGCGGGAGTAGGTGAGCAGTACTTC	CASSLGRLAGVGEQYF
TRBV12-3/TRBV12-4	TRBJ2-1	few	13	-	TGTGCCAGCAGTTTGAACACCGTCGAGGAGCAGTTCTTC	CASSLNTVEEQFF